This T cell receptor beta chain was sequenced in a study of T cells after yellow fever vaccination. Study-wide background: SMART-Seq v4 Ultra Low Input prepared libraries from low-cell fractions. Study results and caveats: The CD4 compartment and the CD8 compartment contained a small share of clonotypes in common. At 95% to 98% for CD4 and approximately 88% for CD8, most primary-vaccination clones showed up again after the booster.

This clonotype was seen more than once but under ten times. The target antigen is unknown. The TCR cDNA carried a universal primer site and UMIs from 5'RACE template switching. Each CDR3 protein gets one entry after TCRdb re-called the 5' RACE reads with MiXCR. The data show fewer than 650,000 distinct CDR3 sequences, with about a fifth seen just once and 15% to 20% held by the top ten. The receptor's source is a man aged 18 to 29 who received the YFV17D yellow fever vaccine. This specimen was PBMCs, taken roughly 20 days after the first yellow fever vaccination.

This chain's CDR3 is CAIRRQGNNDGYTF. The CDR3 DNA reads as TGTGCCATCAGACGACAGGGGAATAATGATGGCTACACCTTC. The J gene is TRBJ1-2, the V gene TRBV10-3, with 8 positions matching TRBD1. CDR3 size: 14 residues. Germline V CDR1 and CDR2: ENHRY, SYGVKD. The trim removed 6 bases at V and 6 bases at J, leaving 9 bases unmatched.